This T cell receptor beta chain was documented in a study of neurological immune-mediated disorders. General study points: There were no CDR3 amino acid sequences shared by expanded clones across subjects, a result suggesting private repertoires in all groups.

TCRdb used MiXCR to reprocess the 5' RACE reads, holding one entry per CDR3 protein. The table shows tens of thousands of distinct CDR3 sequences, with over 3.5% occurring only once. This clonotype was counted ten times or more. The antigen is not known. The sequenced sample consisted of CD4+ T cells from blood. The sequence was obtained from a middle-aged woman with multiple sclerosis.

The CDR3 DNA follows: TGTGCCAGCAGCGACAGGGCTGGAAACACCATATATTTT. The encoded protein is CASSDRAGNTIYF. The rearrangement joins TRBV9 to TRBJ1-3, with D possibly TRBD1 on 6 matching bases. Germline V lookup: CDR1 SGDLS, CDR2 YYNGEE. The length of the CDR3 is 13 residues. V was trimmed by 3 bases and J by 2 bases, leaving 6 bases between them. The full variable domain, rest sourced from reference TRBV9 and TRBJ1-3, is DSGVTQTPKHLITATGQRVTLRCSPRSGDLSVYWYQQSLDQGLQFLIQYYNGEERAKGNILERFSAQQFPDLHSELNLSSLELGDSALYFCASSDRAGNTIYFGEGSWLTVV.